This T cell receptor (beta chain) was captured in a study of T cells in Graves' hyperthyroidism and ophthalmopathy. Study as a whole: Peripheral blood was secured at the point of initial diagnosis, before any treatment.

Study outcomes and limitations: The model identified upcoming ophthalmopathy a median approximately six months ahead of onset. Blood also carried most thyroid clonotypes expanded above 0.001.

The investigators amplified TCR beta CDR3 regions from RNA transcripts. TCR CDR3 underwent first-round RT-PCR with the HTBI primer set. TCRdb ran MiXCR on the multiplex PCR reads and lists one entry per CDR3 protein. The profile covers 450,000 to 600,000 distinct CDR3 sequences, with 14% appearing a single time and about 15% taken by the ten largest. The CDR3 is 13 amino acids. In germline, CDR1 is GTSNPN, CDR2 SVGIG (reference sequence). V was shortened by 2 bases and J by 8 bases, with 12 bases between the two germline ends. When ophthalmopathy did not progress within 18 months, Graves' hyperthyroidism was considered stable. This clonotype was detected many times. What it binds is not known.

This clonotype was sampled from a woman aged 40 to 50 with Graves' hyperthyroidism. The gene calls are TRBV30 and TRBJ1-4, with D unresolved. The specimen sequenced was blood. CDR3 sequence (DNA): TGTGCCTGGAGTTCCAGTGGGTACGAAAAACTGTTTTTT. Translated, it gives CAWSSSGYEKLFF. The full variable domain, its missing parts supplied by reference TRBV30 and TRBJ1-4, is SQTIHQWPATLVQPVGSPLSLECTVEGTSNPNLYWYRQAAGRGLQLLFYSVGIGQISSEVPQNLSASRPQDRQFILSSKKLLLSDSGFYLCAWSSSGYEKLFFGSGTQLSVL.